What follows are 21 T cell receptor beta chains derived from one specimen sequenced in a study of blood T cell repertoires in COVID-19. The table came from immunoSEQ multiplex PCR; TCRdb's copy has only in-frame clones and leaves some out. This table holds 200,000 to 250,000 clones, approximately 87% found once. The sample comprised PBMCs or T cells enriched from blood (not recorded which). Receptors originate from a woman in her forties or fifties in a cohort exposed to, infected with or recovered from COVID-19 (not recorded which).

The J gene is TRBJ1-1, the V gene TRBV6-6; D possibly corresponds to TRBD1 (5 bases). Germline CDR1 MNHNY, CDR2 SVGAGI (reference sequence). V dropped 5 bases and J dropped 1 base, with 20 bases sitting between them. The CDR3 sequence is 17 residues long. The CDR3 region has the DNA TGTGCCAGCAGTCACGTGAACCCGGGACTTCAGAACACTGAAGCTTTCTTT. It is translated as CASSHVNPGLQNTEAFF.

This sequence joins TRBV6-2 or TRBV6-3 and TRBJ2-7; 8 positions match TRBD1. CDR1 is MNHEY and CDR2 is SVGEGT in the germline V gene. The CDR3 is 15 amino acids. J gave up 4 bases and V 5 bases, and 10 bases lay outside the gene matches. The CDR3 DNA is TGTGCCAGCAGTCCCACGAGGGACAGGTGGTACGAGCAGTACTTC. Amino acid sequence: CASSPTRDRWYEQYF.

The chain is built from TRBV20-1 and TRBJ1-2; D may be TRBD1 (6 bases). CDR3 length equals 15 residues. Germline loops: CDR1 DFQATT, CDR2 SNEGSKA (reference sequence). Deletions cut 3 bases from V and 2 bases from J, with 16 bases between. The CDR3 spells CSASAPAGANYGYTF. CDR3 bases: TGCAGTGCTAGTGCCCCGGCAGGGGCGAACTATGGCTACACCTTC.

The count of this clone is one. The V call is TRBV9, the J call TRBJ1-3, with 8 bases fitting TRBD1. Germline lookup yields CDR1 SGDLS and CDR2 YYNGEE. The CDR3 length is 15 residues. V lost 0 bases and J lost 4; bases outside the gene matches: 3. CDR3 nucleotide sequence: TGTGCCAGCAGCGTAGGGACAGGGAAAGGAAACACCATATATTTT. This sequence encodes CASSVGTGKGNTIYF.

The count of this clone is one. The V call is TRBV5-4, the J call TRBJ1-2, with 8 bases aligning to TRBD1. The germline CDR1 and CDR2 sequences are SGHNT and YYREEE (reference sequence). The CDR3 runs to 15 residues. J gave up 3 bases and V 4 bases, and 8 bases lay outside the gene matches. The CDR3 DNA follows: TGTGCCAGCAGCGCAACCCTGGGACAGGACTATGGCTACACCTTC. Protein sequence: CASSATLGQDYGYTF.

The chain is built from TRBV21-1 and TRBJ1-6; TRBD1 was called by the table and not checked on the DNA. TRBV21-1 constitutes a pseudogene. CDR3 length: 15 amino acids. The CDR3: CASNGQGGDNSPLHF. CDR3 DNA sequence: TGTGCCAGCAACGGACAGGGAGGGGATAATTCACCCCTCCACTTT.

The chain links TRBV5-4 to TRBJ2-2; 7 bases are shared with TRBD1. The V gene's germline CDR1 is SGHNT and CDR2 YYREEE (reference sequence). This CDR3 has 17 amino acids. The V and J ends lost 0 bases and 0 bases, in that order; junction bases with no gene match: 5. The CDR3 loop reads CASSLARTGPNTGELFF. The CDR3 DNA sequence: TGTGCCAGCAGCTTGGCCCGGACAGGCCCGAACACCGGGGAGCTGTTTTTT.

V gene TRBV3-1 (or the pseudogene TRBV3-2) combines with J gene TRBJ1-6; D is perhaps TRBD1 (5 bases). In germline, CDR1 is LGHDT, CDR2 YNNKEL (reference sequence). Trimming left V 0 bases short and J 9 bases short, with 12 bases between. The CDR3 covers 15 residues. This CDR3 is CASSQDWKGFSPLHF. The CDR3 DNA follows: TGTGCCAGCAGCCAAGATTGGAAGGGGTTTTCACCCCTCCACTTT.

Turning to this clone: The same CDR3 can be traced to other DNA sequences in this sample. V usage is TRBV5-1 and J usage is TRBJ2-7, with 8 bases that match TRBD2. With 0 bases clipped from V and 5 bases from J, the junction kept 4 bases outside the gene matches. The CDR3 extends over 14 amino acids. From germline, CDR1 is SGHRS and CDR2 YFSETQ. This CDR3 reads CASSLVSGDHEQYF. CDR3 coding DNA: TGCGCCAGCAGCTTGGTTAGCGGGGACCACGAGCAGTACTTC.

J is TRBJ2-2 and V is TRBV5-4; 10 bases line up with TRBD1. The CDR3 consists of 14 residues. J lost 5 bases, V lost 8 bases, and 6 bases had no gene match. Germline values: CDR1 SGHNT, CDR2 YYREEE (reference sequence). The CDR3 nucleotides are TGTGCCAGTCTAGGACAGGGGGAGACCGGGGAGCTGTTTTTT. Its translation is CASLGQGETGELFF.

This clone has a handful of counts. The chain uses TRBV4-3 and TRBJ1-4; D is unclear. The V gene lost 4 bases and the J gene lost 0 bases, with 12 bases spanning the gap. Germline V lookup: CDR1 LGHNA, CDR2 YSLEER. The CDR3 is made up of 16 amino acids. CDR3 DNA sequence: TGCGCCAGCAGCCTAAGAGGTGAAGCAACTAATGAAAAACTGTTTTTT. Translation: CASSLRGEATNEKLFF.

This chain connects TRBV19 to TRBJ2-2; 15 nucleotides align to TRBD2. Unmatched junction bases numbered 6, after V lost 6 bases and J lost 4 bases. The CDR3 runs 17 residues. The germline CDR1 and CDR2 sequences are LNHDA and SQIVND (reference sequence). The CDR3 loop is CASRPGTSGGTTGELFF. The CDR3 region has the DNA TGTGCCAGTAGGCCCGGGACTAGCGGGGGGACCACCGGGGAGCTGTTTTTT.

The chain joins TRBV2 to TRBJ2-2; 8 bases are shared with TRBD1. The J segment lost 5 bases and the V segment lost 3 bases, leaving 11 bases of the junction unmatched. Germline lookup yields CDR1 SNHLY and CDR2 FYNNEI. This CDR3 spans 17 amino acids. This CDR3 is CASSDRDRRGLTGELFF. The CDR3 DNA follows: TGTGCCAGCAGTGATCGGGACAGGCGTGGGTTAACCGGGGAGCTGTTTTTT.

The chain couples TRBV7-8 to TRBJ1-5, with 7 nucleotides matching TRBD1. Trimming cost V 0 bases and J 3 bases; bases outside gene matches: 2. The length of the CDR3 is 15 residues. Germline CDR1 and CDR2: SGHVS and FQNEAQ. The CDR3 sequence: CASSLAGQINQPQHF. In DNA, the CDR3 is TGTGCCAGCAGCTTAGCGGGACAGATCAATCAGCCCCAGCATTTT.

This clone was observed a single time. This chain links TRBV5-1 with TRBJ1-1; no clear D. Trimming took 1 base from V and 1 from J, leaving 8 bases between them. The CDR3 consists of 14 residues. CDR1 is SGHRS and CDR2 is YFSETQ in the germline V gene. CDR3: CASSLQAENTEAFF. CDR3 DNA: TGCGCCAGCAGCTTGCAGGCCGAGAACACTGAAGCTTTCTTT.

This chain uses TRBV19 with TRBJ2-3, with a weak D call TRBD2 (6 bases). Germline V gives CDR1 LNHDA, CDR2 SQIVND (reference sequence). The CDR3 runs 13 residues. V lost 8 bases, J lost 6 bases, and 15 bases lay in between. The CDR3 loop reads CASWPSAGDTQYF. The CDR3 region has the DNA TGTGCCAGTTGGCCCTCCGCGGGGGATACGCAGTATTTT.

This chain uses TRBV28 with TRBJ1-5; no reliable D call. The V end was cut by 3 bases, the J end by 1 base, with 19 bases between. The CDR3 has 18 residues. CDR1 is MDHEN, CDR2 SYDVKM, per germline. The chain's CDR3 is CASSFTGIGYLSNQPQHF. DNA of the CDR3: TGTGCCAGCAGTTTTACGGGGATAGGGTATTTAAGCAATCAGCCCCAGCATTTT.

This clone has just one count. This rearrangement joins TRBV3-1 (or the pseudogene TRBV3-2) to TRBJ1-2; D remains ambiguous. The CDR3 has 15 amino acids. The germline CDR1 and CDR2 sequences are LGHDT and YNNKEL (reference sequence). Trimming pared 1 base from V and 4 bases from J, leaving 13 bases between. In DNA, the CDR3 is TGTGCCAGCAGCCAAGGGGCAGGTCTCGGCTATGGCTACACCTTC. Translation: CASSQGAGLGYGYTF.

The chain is built from TRBV7-9 and TRBJ1-5; tentative D call: TRBD1 (6 bases). Germline V gives CDR1 SEHNR, CDR2 FQNEAQ (reference sequence). Trimming removed 4 bases at V and 6 bases at J, with 22 bases between. The CDR3 is 17 residues long. The CDR3 region has the DNA TGTGCCAGCAGCTCGTTTCCCACAGGGACAACGGGTCAGCCCCAGCATTTT. Translating it yields CASSSFPTGTTGQPQHF.

This chain uses TRBV10-3 with TRBJ1-3; D ambiguous. The V end lost 4 bases, the J end lost 0 bases, and 4 bases lay between the germline ends. The CDR3 totals 13 residues. Per the germline V gene, CDR1 is ENHRY and CDR2 is SYGVKD. The CDR3 reads CAISAVSGNTIYF. CDR3 in DNA: TGTGCCATCAGTGCAGTCTCTGGAAACACCATATATTTT.

The chain uses TRBV5-8 and TRBJ2-7, with a possible D match to TRBD2 (6 bases). V lost 4 bases and J 7 bases, leaving 15 bases between the germline ends. The CDR3 sequence is 13 residues long. CDR1 SGHTS and CDR2 YDEGEE come from the germline V gene. In DNA form, the CDR3 reads TGTGCCAGCAGCCCCGGGGGACTCAAAGAGCAGTACTTC. It translates to CASSPGGLKEQYF.